One sample yielded the 13 T cell receptor beta chains listed below, sequenced in a study of blood T cell repertoires in COVID-19. The data were produced by immunoSEQ multiplex PCR, yet TCRdb's version contains in-frame clones alone and is incomplete. In the table there are some 700,000 clones, 75% to 90% of which are singletons. The sequenced sample was peripheral blood. These receptor sequences come from a woman younger than 30 with acute or convalescent COVID-19.

The V and J genes are TRBV7-9 and TRBJ2-7; D unclear. Trimming removed 5 bases at V and 6 bases at J, with 11 bases between. The CDR3 is 12 amino acids. CDR1 and CDR2 from the germline V gene are SEHNR and FQNEAQ (reference sequence). The CDR3 loop reads CASSTRPVEQYF. In DNA, the CDR3 is TGTGCCAGCAGCACCAGGCCAGTCGAGCAGTACTTC.

This clone has more than one count but fewer than ten. This chain links TRBV6-5 with TRBJ1-5, with D tentatively TRBD1 (6 bases). Trimming pared 5 bases from V and 1 base from J, leaving 12 bases between. The CDR3 runs to 15 residues. CDR1 and CDR2 from the germline V gene are MNHEY and SVGAGI. The CDR3 loop reads CASSQQGRSNQPQHF. In DNA, the CDR3 is TGTGCCAGCAGTCAACAGGGAAGGAGCAATCAGCCCCAGCATTTT.

The V and J genes are TRBV7-8 and TRBJ1-1, with 9 positions matching TRBD1. CDR3 length equals 13 residues. The germline V gene has CDR1 SGHVS and CDR2 FQNEAQ. The trim removed 5 bases at V and 11 bases at J, leaving 9 bases unmatched. CDR3 coding DNA: TGTGCCAGCAGCACAGGGGGCGAAAGGTTGGCTTTCTTT. Amino acids: CASSTGGERLAFF.

The chain links TRBV4-1 to TRBJ2-3; 12 bases align to TRBD2. The V gene end was trimmed by 5 bases and the J gene end by 3 bases; junction bases not matched to a gene: 6. CDR1 MGHRA and CDR2 YSYEKL come from the germline V gene. The CDR3 extends over 16 amino acids. CDR3 sequence: CASSGRTSGETDTQYF. For the CDR3, the DNA is TGCGCCAGCAGCGGCCGGACTAGCGGGGAAACAGATACGCAGTATTTT.

Comment on this clone: A much more abundant neighbour one base away suggests this may be a read error. The same CDR3 arises from other DNA sequences in this sample as well. The rearrangement joins TRBV27 to TRBJ1-1; D gene unclear. Trimming took off 2 bases at V and 0 bases at J, with 4 bases between the two ends. In germline, CDR1 is MNHEY, CDR2 SMNVEV (reference sequence). The CDR3 extends over 13 amino acids. The CDR3 bases are TGTGCCAGCAGTTTACAGGTGAACACTGAAGCTTTCTTT. Translating gives CASSLQVNTEAFF.

In its sample, this clone was seen a few times. The rearrangement links TRBV2 to TRBJ1-2, with D perhaps matching TRBD1 (5 bases). Trimming removed 8 bases at V and 0 bases at J, with 19 bases between. The germline V gene encodes CDR1 SNHLY and CDR2 FYNNEI. CDR3 length equals 16 residues. CDR3 loop: CASQGEQPTANYGYTF. In nucleotides, the CDR3 is TGTGCCAGCCAAGGGGAACAGCCAACAGCTAACTATGGCTACACCTTC.

The V and J genes are TRBV11-2 and TRBJ1-1; D not resolved. The CDR3 has 13 residues. Germline values: CDR1 SGHAT, CDR2 FQNNGV. Trimming cost V 5 bases and J 1 base, with 8 bases left between them. CDR3 coding DNA: TGTGCCAGCAGCAGTCCGGGGAACACTGAAGCTTTCTTT. This gives the protein CASSSPGNTEAFF.

V gene TRBV6-2 or TRBV6-3 combines with J gene TRBJ1-1; 9 nucleotides align to TRBD1. The length of the CDR3 is 15 residues. With V trimmed by 5 bases and J by 3 bases, 7 bases remained unmatched. In germline, CDR1 is MNHEY, CDR2 SVGEGT. In DNA form, the CDR3 reads TGTGCCAGCAGTCTACAGGGGGCGGGGTACACTGAAGCTTTCTTT. Its translation is CASSLQGAGYTEAFF.

The gene calls are TRBV4-3 and TRBJ1-1; the match to TRBD1 covers 8 bases. The junction had 2 bases not matched to a gene; V was cut back by 1 base and J by 1 base. There are 15 residues in the CDR3. The germline V gene has CDR1 LGHNA and CDR2 YSLEER. The CDR3 here is CASSQVQGANTEAFF. Written as DNA, the CDR3 is TGCGCCAGCAGCCAAGTTCAGGGGGCGAACACTGAAGCTTTCTTT.

The chain has TRBV19 and TRBJ1-1, with D uncertain. This CDR3 has 12 amino acids. V lost 5 bases and J lost 0, with 4 bases in between. Germline V gene data show CDR1 as LNHDA and CDR2 as SQIVND (reference sequence). CDR3 amino acids: CASSELNTEAFF. CDR3 bases: TGTGCCAGTAGTGAGTTGAACACTGAAGCTTTCTTT. The full variable domain, with the rest looked up from reference TRBV19 and TRBJ1-1, is DGGITQSPKYLFRKEGQNVTLSCEQNLNHDAMYWYRQDPGQGLRLIYYSQIVNDFQKGDIAEGYSVSREKKESFPLTVTSAQKNPTAFYLCASSELNTEAFFGQGTRLTVV.

This clone was seen a handful of times. The J gene is TRBJ2-7, the V gene TRBV21-1; the DNA was not compared with TRBD1, the D call given in the table. TRBV21-1 is annotated as a pseudogene. This CDR3 spans 15 amino acids. The CDR3 bases are TGTGCCAGCATACTGGGACAGCCACTCTCCTACGAGCAGTACTTC. Amino acid sequence: CASILGQPLSYEQYF.

This clone was counted only a few times. Other DNA sequences in the sample encode the same CDR3. The genes are TRBV6-2 or TRBV6-3 and TRBJ1-2, with 7 bases aligning to TRBD1. The CDR3 covers 13 residues. J gave up 3 bases and V 2 bases, and 0 bases lay outside the gene matches. Germline V gene data show CDR1 as MNHEY and CDR2 as SVGEGT. Here the CDR3 reads CASSYTGDYGYTF. The CDR3 DNA reads as TGTGCCAGCAGTTACACAGGGGACTATGGCTACACCTTC.

A single count supports this clone. The chain links TRBV6-4 to TRBJ2-7; 9 bases map to TRBD1. Germline lookup yields CDR1 MRHNA and CDR2 SNTAGT. Trimming at V came to 0 bases and at J to 5 bases, leaving 5 bases not matched to a gene. This CDR3 has 15 residues. CDR3: CASSDSMDRGHEQYF. CDR3 DNA sequence: TGTGCCAGCAGTGACTCTATGGACAGGGGACACGAGCAGTACTTC.